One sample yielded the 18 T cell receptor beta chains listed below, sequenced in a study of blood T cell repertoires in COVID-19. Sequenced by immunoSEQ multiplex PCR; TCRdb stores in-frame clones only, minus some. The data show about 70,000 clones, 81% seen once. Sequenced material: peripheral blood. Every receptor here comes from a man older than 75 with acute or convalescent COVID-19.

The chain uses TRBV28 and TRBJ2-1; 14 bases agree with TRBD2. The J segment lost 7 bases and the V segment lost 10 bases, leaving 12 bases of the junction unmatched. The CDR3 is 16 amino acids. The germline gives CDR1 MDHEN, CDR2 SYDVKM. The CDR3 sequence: CATQGTSGSPRNEQFF. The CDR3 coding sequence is TGTGCCACCCAAGGGACTAGCGGGAGCCCTAGGAATGAGCAGTTCTTC.

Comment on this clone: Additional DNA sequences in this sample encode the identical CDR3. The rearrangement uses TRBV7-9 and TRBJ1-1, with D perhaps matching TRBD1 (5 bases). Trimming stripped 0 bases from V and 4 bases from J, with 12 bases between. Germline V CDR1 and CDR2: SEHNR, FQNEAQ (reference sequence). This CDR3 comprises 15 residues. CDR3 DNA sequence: TGTGCCAGCAGCTTAGCGTTAGGGGAGGGCACTGAAGCTTTCTTT. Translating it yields CASSLALGEGTEAFF.

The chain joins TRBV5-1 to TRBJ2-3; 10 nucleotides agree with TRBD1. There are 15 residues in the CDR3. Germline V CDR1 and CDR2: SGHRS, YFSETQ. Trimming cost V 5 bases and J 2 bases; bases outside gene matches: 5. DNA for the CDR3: TGCGCCAGCAGTCGGGACAGGGGAGACACAGATACGCAGTATTTT. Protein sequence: CASSRDRGDTDTQYF.

Here the CDR3 reads CASRPTGGTGELFF. Written as DNA, the CDR3 is TGTGCCAGTAGGCCGACAGGAGGAACCGGGGAGCTGTTTTTT. The chain uses TRBV19 and TRBJ2-2; D may be TRBD1 (6 bases). Between the trimmed V and J ends, which lost 6 bases and 5 bases, there was a span of 13 bases. CDR1 and CDR2 from the germline V gene are LNHDA and SQIVND (reference sequence). The CDR3 runs 14 residues.

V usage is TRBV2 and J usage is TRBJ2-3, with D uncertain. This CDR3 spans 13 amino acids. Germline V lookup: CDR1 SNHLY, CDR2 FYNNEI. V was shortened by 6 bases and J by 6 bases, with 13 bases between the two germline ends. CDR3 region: CASSQDLEDTQYF. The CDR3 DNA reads TGTGCCAGCAGCCAAGACTTAGAGGATACGCAGTATTTT.

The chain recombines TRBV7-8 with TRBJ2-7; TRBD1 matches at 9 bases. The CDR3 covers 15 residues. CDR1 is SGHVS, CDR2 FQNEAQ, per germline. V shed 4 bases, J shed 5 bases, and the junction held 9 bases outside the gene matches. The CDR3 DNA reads TGTGCCAGCAGCTCGCCGGGACAGGGAATCAACGAGCAGTACTTC. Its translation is CASSSPGQGINEQYF. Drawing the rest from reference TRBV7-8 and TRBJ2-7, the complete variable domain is GAGVSQSPRYKVAKRGQDVALRCDPISGHVSLFWYQQALGQGPEFLTYFQNEAQLDKSGLPSDRFFAERPEGSVSTLKIQRTQQEDSAVYLCASSSPGQGINEQYFGPGTRLTVT.

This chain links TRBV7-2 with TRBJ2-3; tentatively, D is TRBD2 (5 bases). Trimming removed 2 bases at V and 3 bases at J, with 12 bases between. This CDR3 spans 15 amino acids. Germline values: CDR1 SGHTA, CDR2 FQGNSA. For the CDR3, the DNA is TGTGCCAGCAGCTTACCGGCTGAGGGTACAGATACGCAGTATTTT. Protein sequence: CASSLPAEGTDTQYF. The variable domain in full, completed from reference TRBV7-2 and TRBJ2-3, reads GAGVSQSPSNKVTEKGKDVELRCDPISGHTALYWYRQSLGQGLEFLIYFQGNSAPDKSGLPSDRFSAERTGGSVSTLTIQRTQQEDSAVYLCASSLPAEGTDTQYFGPGTRLTVL.

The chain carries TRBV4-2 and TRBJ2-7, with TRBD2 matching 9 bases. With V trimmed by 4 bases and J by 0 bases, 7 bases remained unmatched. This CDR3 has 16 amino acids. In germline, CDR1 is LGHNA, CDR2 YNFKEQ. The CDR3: CASSRRLAASSYEQYF. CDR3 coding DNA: TGTGCCAGCAGCCGGCGACTAGCGGCTAGCTCCTACGAGCAGTACTTC.

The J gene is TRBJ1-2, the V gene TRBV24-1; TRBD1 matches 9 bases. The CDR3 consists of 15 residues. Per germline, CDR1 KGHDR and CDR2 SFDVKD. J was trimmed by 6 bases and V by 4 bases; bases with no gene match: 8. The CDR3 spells CATSDPGQGDDGYTF. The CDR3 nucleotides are TGTGCCACCAGTGACCCGGGACAGGGTGACGATGGCTACACCTTC.

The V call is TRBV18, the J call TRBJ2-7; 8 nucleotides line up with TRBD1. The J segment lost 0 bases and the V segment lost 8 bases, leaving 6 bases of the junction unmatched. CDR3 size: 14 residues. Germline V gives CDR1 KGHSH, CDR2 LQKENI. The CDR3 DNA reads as TGTGCCAGCGGGACAGGCTACAGCTCCTACGAGCAGTACTTC. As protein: CASGTGYSSYEQYF.

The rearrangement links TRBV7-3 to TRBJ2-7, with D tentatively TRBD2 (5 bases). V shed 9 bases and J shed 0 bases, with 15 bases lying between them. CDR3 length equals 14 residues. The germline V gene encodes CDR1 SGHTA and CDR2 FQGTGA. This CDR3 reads CASKRDPDSYEQYF. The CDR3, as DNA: TGTGCCAGTAAACGGGATCCCGACTCCTACGAGCAGTACTTC.

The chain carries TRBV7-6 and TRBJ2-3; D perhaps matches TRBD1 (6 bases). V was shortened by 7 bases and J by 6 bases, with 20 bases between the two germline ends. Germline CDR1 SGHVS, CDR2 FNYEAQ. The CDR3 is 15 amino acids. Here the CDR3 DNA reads TGTGCCAGCACCTTGTTCGGGGCTACAGGGGATACGCAGTATTTT. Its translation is CASTLFGATGDTQYF.

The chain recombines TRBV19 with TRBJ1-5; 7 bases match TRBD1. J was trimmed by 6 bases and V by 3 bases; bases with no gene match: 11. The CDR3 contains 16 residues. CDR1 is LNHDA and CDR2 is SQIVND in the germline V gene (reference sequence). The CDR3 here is CASSIAGGGEGQPQHF. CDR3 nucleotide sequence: TGTGCCAGTAGTATCGCCGGAGGGGGCGAGGGTCAGCCCCAGCATTTT. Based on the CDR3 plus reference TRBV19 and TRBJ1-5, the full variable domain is DGGITQSPKYLFRKEGQNVTLSCEQNLNHDAMYWYRQDPGQGLRLIYYSQIVNDFQKGDIAEGYSVSREKKESFPLTVTSAQKNPTAFYLCASSIAGGGEGQPQHFGDGTRLSIL.

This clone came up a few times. Written as DNA, the CDR3 is TGTGCCAGCAAACAGGGGGGACTTTCTGGAAACACCATATATTTT. Encoded protein: CASKQGGLSGNTIYF. The chain uses TRBV19 and TRBJ1-3; 8 nucleotides line up with TRBD1. This CDR3 contains 15 residues. The germline V gene has CDR1 LNHDA and CDR2 SQIVND (reference sequence). V trimming: 9 bases; J trimming: 1 base; junction bases outside the gene matches: 8.

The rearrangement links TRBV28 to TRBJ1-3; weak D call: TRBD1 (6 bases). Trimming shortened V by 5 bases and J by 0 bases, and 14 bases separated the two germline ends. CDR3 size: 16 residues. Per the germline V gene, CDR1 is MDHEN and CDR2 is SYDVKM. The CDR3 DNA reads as TGTGCCAGCAGTGTTACCCAGGGACACTCTGGAAACACCATATATTTT. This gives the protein CASSVTQGHSGNTIYF.

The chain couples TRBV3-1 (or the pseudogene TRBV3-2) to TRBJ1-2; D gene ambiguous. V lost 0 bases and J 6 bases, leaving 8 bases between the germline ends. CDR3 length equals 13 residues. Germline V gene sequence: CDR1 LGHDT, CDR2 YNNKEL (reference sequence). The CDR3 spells CASSQDSMNGYTF. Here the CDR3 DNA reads TGTGCCAGCAGCCAAGATAGCATGAATGGCTACACCTTC.

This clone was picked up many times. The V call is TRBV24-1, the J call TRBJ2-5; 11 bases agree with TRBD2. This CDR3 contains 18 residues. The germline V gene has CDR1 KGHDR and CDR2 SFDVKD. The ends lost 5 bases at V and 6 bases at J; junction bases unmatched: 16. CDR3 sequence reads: CATSAPGQPSGRRQTQYF. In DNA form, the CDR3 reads TGTGCCACCAGTGCCCCGGGACAGCCTAGCGGGAGGAGACAGACCCAGTACTTC.

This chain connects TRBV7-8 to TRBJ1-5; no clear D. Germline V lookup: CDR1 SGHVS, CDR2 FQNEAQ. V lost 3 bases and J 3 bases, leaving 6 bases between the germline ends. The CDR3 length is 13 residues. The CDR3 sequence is CASSFDTNQPQHF. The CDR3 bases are TGTGCCAGCAGCTTCGACACCAATCAGCCCCAGCATTTT.